These 17 T cell receptor beta chains were sequenced from one sample in a study of identifying expanded T cells in peripheral blood. Clones were sequenced by immunoSEQ multiplex PCR, and TCRdb holds only the in-frame ones, with some missing. The data contain approximately 130,000 clones, around four fifths of them singletons. Sequenced material: blood. The receptors were sampled from a person between 18 and 75 years old in good health.

The chain recombines TRBV6-6 with TRBJ2-7; 8 nucleotides align to TRBD1. This CDR3 contains 13 residues. Trimming cost V 7 bases and J 2 bases; bases outside gene matches: 4. Germline V gives CDR1 MNHNY, CDR2 SVGAGI (reference sequence). CDR3 in amino acids: CASIQGQAYEQYF. The CDR3 DNA reads as TGTGCCAGCATCCAGGGACAGGCCTACGAGCAGTACTTC.

This chain links TRBV27 with TRBJ2-2, with 8 positions matching TRBD1. Germline CDR1 is MNHEY and CDR2 is SMNVEV (reference sequence). The trim removed 6 bases at V and 5 bases at J, leaving 11 bases unmatched. The CDR3 is 16 amino acids. The CDR3 reads CASSITRTGWTGELFF. In DNA form, the CDR3 reads TGTGCCAGCAGCATCACCCGGACAGGGTGGACCGGGGAGCTGTTTTTT.

The rearrangement links TRBV7-2 to TRBJ2-6, with D unclear. The CDR3 loop spans 15 amino acids. Between the trimmed V and J ends, which lost 0 bases and 1 base, there was a span of 4 bases. Germline V gene data show CDR1 as SGHTA and CDR2 as FQGNSA. The CDR3 nucleotides are TGTGCCAGCAGCTTAGCCTTTTCTGGGGCCAACGTCCTGACTTTC. Its translation is CASSLAFSGANVLTF.

The rearrangement uses TRBV5-5 and TRBJ2-3, with TRBD1 matching 8 bases. CDR3 length: 16 amino acids. Germline CDR1 is SGHKS and CDR2 is YYEKEE (reference sequence). The V and J ends lost 2 bases and 4 bases, in that order; junction bases with no gene match: 9. In DNA form, the CDR3 reads TGTGCCAGCAGCTTTTTGCAGGGGGCGCCGGCAGATACGCAGTATTTT. This translates into CASSFLQGAPADTQYF.

The CDR3 sequence is CASSLVIGSEAFF. DNA for the CDR3: TGTGCCAGCAGCTTAGTTATCGGCTCTGAAGCTTTCTTT. The rearrangement links TRBV7-9 to TRBJ1-1; D uncertain. The length of the CDR3 is 13 residues. V lost 1 base and J lost 6, with 9 bases in between. Germline CDR1 reads SEHNR; CDR2 reads FQNEAQ (reference sequence).

The J gene is TRBJ2-5, the V gene TRBV27; weak D call: TRBD1 (5 bases). With 4 bases removed from V and 5 bases from J, the gap between germline ends came to 11 bases. Germline lookup yields CDR1 MNHEY and CDR2 SMNVEV (reference sequence). The CDR3 extends over 13 amino acids. In DNA form, the CDR3 reads TGTGCCAGCAGTTCCAGGGCCGTGGAGACCCAGTACTTC. It translates to CASSSRAVETQYF.

The V and J genes are TRBV9 and TRBJ2-5, with TRBD2 matching 12 bases. The CDR3 loop spans 18 amino acids. From germline, CDR1 is SGDLS and CDR2 YYNGEE. V was clipped by 0 bases and J by 0 bases; unmatched bases: 6. The CDR3 loop is CASSVGLTSGGYQETQYF. The CDR3 DNA follows: TGTGCCAGCAGCGTAGGCCTTACTAGCGGGGGGTACCAAGAGACCCAGTACTTC.

The rearrangement joins TRBV11-2 to TRBJ1-1; D is possibly TRBD1 (6 bases). Germline values: CDR1 SGHAT, CDR2 FQNNGV. V shed 0 bases and J shed 8 bases, with 16 bases lying between them. There are 15 residues in the CDR3. This CDR3 reads CASSLEGAGALEAFF. In DNA form, the CDR3 reads TGTGCCAGCAGCTTAGAGGGTGCAGGGGCCCTCGAAGCTTTCTTT.

This clone was recorded a few times. V usage is TRBV30 and J usage is TRBJ1-1; D is unclear. CDR3 length: 13 amino acids. V lost 2 bases, J lost 6 bases, and 13 bases lay in between. Germline V gives CDR1 GTSNPN, CDR2 SVGIG (reference sequence). The CDR3 sequence is CAWSKRRYAEAFF. Here the CDR3 DNA reads TGTGCCTGGAGTAAACGGAGGTACGCTGAAGCTTTCTTT.

The table lists this clone with a count of one. The gene calls are TRBV7-8 and TRBJ2-3, with 11 nucleotides matching TRBD2. Germline CDR1 SGHVS, CDR2 FQNEAQ. Losses at the gene ends were 4 bases for V and 3 bases for J; bases not matched to a gene: 6. This CDR3 is 16 amino acids long. Here the CDR3 reads CASSSPLAGETDTQYF. The CDR3 nucleotides read TGTGCCAGCAGCTCCCCACTAGCGGGGGAGACAGATACGCAGTATTTT.

This chain connects TRBV6-5 to TRBJ2-1; D gene ambiguous. There are 12 residues in the CDR3. Trimming shortened V by 2 bases and J by 5 bases, and 4 bases separated the two germline ends. Germline values: CDR1 MNHEY, CDR2 SVGAGI. The CDR3 DNA reads as TGTGCCAGCAGTTACGGAAACAATGAGCAGTTCTTC. Its protein product is CASSYGNNEQFF.

The CDR3, as DNA: TGTGCCAGCGGGGGACTTAACACCGGGGAGCTGTTTTTT. Its protein product is CASGGLNTGELFF. This chain links TRBV6-5 with TRBJ2-2, with D perhaps TRBD2 (6 bases). The CDR3 has 13 amino acids. Trimming pared 8 bases from V and 2 bases from J, leaving 9 bases between. From germline, CDR1 is MNHEY and CDR2 SVGAGI.

The J gene is TRBJ1-6, the V gene TRBV27; weak D call: TRBD1 (6 bases). CDR1 is MNHEY and CDR2 is SMNVEV in the germline V gene (reference sequence). The CDR3 extends over 14 amino acids. V was trimmed by 6 bases and J by 7 bases, leaving 13 bases between them. The chain's CDR3 is CASRWGQDNSPLHF. DNA for the CDR3: TGTGCCAGCAGGTGGGGACAAGACAATTCACCCCTCCACTTT.

This clone was found once. V gene TRBV5-1 combines with J gene TRBJ1-2; D gene uncertain. The ends were cut back, 0 bases at V and 8 bases at J, with 14 bases in the middle. This CDR3 is built from 14 residues. The germline V gene has CDR1 SGHRS and CDR2 YFSETQ. The CDR3 loop reads CASSLEAANVGYTF. CDR3 nucleotides: TGCGCCAGCAGCTTGGAGGCAGCCAATGTGGGCTACACCTTC.

This clone occurred a few times. The chain has TRBV27 and TRBJ1-4, with unresolved D. Looked up from germline, CDR1 is MNHEY and CDR2 is SMNVEV (reference sequence). CDR3 length: 12 amino acids. Trimming shortened V by 6 bases and J by 4 bases, and 6 bases separated the two germline ends. CDR3 in DNA: TGTGCCAGCAGCATCCTTAATGAAAAACTGTTTTTT. Protein product: CASSILNEKLFF. Full variable domain (remainder filled in from reference TRBV27 and TRBJ1-4): EAQVTQNPRYLITVTGKKLTVTCSQNMNHEYMSWYRQDPGLGLRQIYYSMNVEVTDKGDVPEGYKVSRKEKRNFPLILESPSPNQTSLYFCASSILNEKLFFGSGTQLSVL.

V usage is TRBV7-6 and J usage is TRBJ1-1; D is ambiguous. The CDR3 sequence is 15 residues long. Germline V gene sequence: CDR1 SGHVS, CDR2 FNYEAQ. V lost 2 bases, J lost 2 bases, and 12 bases lay in between. Written as DNA, the CDR3 is TGTGCCAGCAGCTTAACTGCGGGCGGCAACACTGAAGCTTTCTTT. It encodes CASSLTAGGNTEAFF.

This clone was seen only a few times. The rearrangement joins TRBV6-1 to TRBJ1-5, with no clear D. V lost 6 bases and J lost 2, with 5 bases in between. The CDR3 runs 12 residues. Germline CDR1 MNHNS, CDR2 SASEGT. CDR3 protein: CASRLGNQPQHF. The CDR3 DNA follows: TGTGCCAGCAGGCTAGGCAATCAGCCCCAGCATTTT.